These 25 T cell receptor beta chains came from one sample sequenced in a study of breast tumors, draining lymph nodes, adjacent tissues. MiXCR, applied by TCRdb to the multiplex PCR reads, yields one record per CDR3 protein. The table shows 15,000 or so distinct CDR3 sequences, with around three fifths occurring only once. The sample comprised tumor-adjacent breast tissue. These receptors all come from a female donor with breast cancer. Some clones in this sample may be carry-over from other donors' samples.

This clonotype is medium-sized (0.01 to 0.1%). The chain couples TRBV2 to TRBJ2-5, with 8 bases lining up with TRBD1. The V and J ends lost 4 bases and 4 bases, in that order; junction bases with no gene match: 5. Germline V CDR1 and CDR2: SNHLY, FYNNEI. This CDR3 has 14 amino acids. The DNA for the CDR3 is TGTGCCAGCAGTGTTCAGGGGGCAGGAGAGACCCAGTACTTC. It encodes CASSVQGAGETQYF.

In its sample, this clonotype was seen many times. The chain employs TRBV19 and TRBJ2-1; D might be TRBD1 or TRBD2, each matching 5 bases. The V gene lost 3 bases and the J gene lost 10 bases, with 16 bases spanning the gap. The CDR3 is 14 amino acids. Germline CDR1 LNHDA, CDR2 SQIVND (reference sequence). As DNA, the CDR3 is TGTGCCAGTAGTATCACGTTCCGAGGGGACGAGCAGTTCTTC. It specifies CASSITFRGDEQFF. Full variable domain (rest looked up from reference TRBV19 and TRBJ2-1): DGGITQSPKYLFRKEGQNVTLSCEQNLNHDAMYWYRQDPGQGLRLIYYSQIVNDFQKGDIAEGYSVSREKKESFPLTVTSAQKNPTAFYLCASSITFRGDEQFFGPGTRLTVL.

The chain carries TRBV12-3 or TRBV12-4 and TRBJ1-2, with D unclear. The CDR3 runs 10 residues. Trimming took off 3 bases at V and 7 bases at J, with 3 bases between the two ends. The CDR3 sequence: CASSFFGYTF. The CDR3 DNA reads TGTGCCAGCAGTTTTTTTGGCTACACCTTC.

This chain connects TRBV24-1 to TRBJ2-7; possible D gene TRBD1, 6 bases. V was clipped by 3 bases and J by 0 bases, with 8 bases between them. Germline CDR1 and CDR2: KGHDR and SFDVKD. The CDR3 covers 14 residues. The CDR3 region is CATSDTGSSYEQYF. The DNA of the CDR3 is TGTGCCACCAGTGATACAGGGAGCTCCTACGAGCAGTACTTC.

This clonotype appeared many times. The gene calls are TRBV7-9 and TRBJ2-3; TRBD1 matches at 10 bases. Per germline, CDR1 SEHNR and CDR2 FQNEAQ (reference sequence). The CDR3 contains 16 residues. The J segment lost 3 bases and the V segment lost 5 bases, leaving 8 bases of the junction unmatched. DNA of the CDR3: TGTGCCAGCAGCACCACCGACAGGGGGCTGACAGATACGCAGTATTTT. As protein: CASSTTDRGLTDTQYF.

This clonotype was recorded at least ten times. A much bigger clone sits one base away, suggesting this may be a read error. The chain combines TRBV11-3 with TRBJ2-1; D unresolved. V was cut by 1 base and J by 4 bases, with 17 bases left in between. The germline V gene encodes CDR1 SGHNT and CDR2 YENEEA. The CDR3 contains 17 residues. Here the CDR3 reads CASSLGVAASQYNEQFF. The DNA of the CDR3 is TGTGCCAGCAGCTTAGGCGTGGCGGCATCGCAGTACAATGAGCAGTTCTTC.

DNA for the CDR3: TGTGCCAGCAGCCCCACTGGACTAGCGGGAGGGACCCCCTACAATGAGCAGTTCTTC. This codes for CASSPTGLAGGTPYNEQFF. J is TRBJ2-1 and V is TRBV7-3, with 15 bases aligning to TRBD2. Looked up from germline, CDR1 is SGHTA and CDR2 is FQGTGA. The CDR3 contains 19 residues. V shed 5 bases and J 2 bases; nucleotides not matched to a gene: 10. The full variable domain, in which reference TRBV7-3 and TRBJ2-1 provide the parts outside the CDR3, is GAGVSQTPSNKVTEKGKYVELRCDPISGHTALYWYRQSLGQGPEFLIYFQGTGAADDSGLPNDRFFAVRPEGSVSTLKIQRTERGDSAVYLCASSPTGLAGGTPYNEQFFGPGTRLTVL.

The genes are TRBV29-1 and TRBJ1-3; the D is unclear. Trimming removed 8 bases from V and 0 bases from J, with 11 bases in between. This CDR3 is 13 amino acids long. Germline-derived CDR1 and CDR2 are SQVTM and ANQGSEA. This CDR3 is CSIAMGSGNTIYF. DNA of the CDR3: TGCAGCATTGCGATGGGCTCTGGAAACACCATATATTTT. Supplemented by reference TRBV29-1 and TRBJ1-3, the full variable domain reads SAVISQKPSRDICQRGTSLTIQCQVDSQVTMMFWYRQQPGQSLTLIATANQGSEATYESGFVIDKFPISRPNLTFSTLTVSNMSPEDSSIYLCSIAMGSGNTIYFGEGSWLTVV.

This rearrangement joins TRBV6-5 to TRBJ2-3; 13 bases are a match to TRBD2. Germline CDR1 and CDR2: MNHEY and SVGAGI. This CDR3 contains 17 residues. J was trimmed by 0 bases and V by 6 bases; bases with no gene match: 6. This CDR3 reads CASRRTSGGFSTDTQYF. CDR3 coding DNA: TGTGCCAGCAGACGGACTAGCGGGGGCTTTAGCACAGATACGCAGTATTTT.

The rearrangement joins TRBV11-2 to TRBJ1-2; 8 bases line up with TRBD1. CDR3 size: 16 residues. Germline V gives CDR1 SGHAT, CDR2 FQNNGV. The J segment lost 4 bases and the V segment lost 1 base, leaving 8 bases of the junction unmatched. The chain's CDR3 is CASSLGNGTGSYGYTF. CDR3 coding DNA: TGTGCCAGCAGCTTAGGGAACGGGACAGGTTCCTATGGCTACACCTTC.

The V and J genes are TRBV2 and TRBJ1-1, with 8 bases aligning to TRBD1. The CDR3 extends over 14 amino acids. The V segment lost 4 bases and the J segment 11 bases; nucleotides outside the gene matches: 12. Germline V lookup: CDR1 SNHLY, CDR2 FYNNEI. The CDR3 DNA reads TGTGCCAGCAGTGCCTCCGGGACAGGAGGTTGTGCTTTCTTT. It specifies CASSASGTGGCAFF.

In regard to this clonotype: A much larger clone lies a single base off, so this may be a read error. The chain links TRBV5-1 to TRBJ2-3; D not certain. This CDR3 contains 13 residues. Germline CDR1 reads SGHRS; CDR2 reads YFSETQ. The CDR3 DNA follows: TGCGCCAGCGGCTTGGCACCCGGGGATACGCAGTATTTT. It is translated as CASGLAPGDTQYF.

The chain employs TRBV6-5 and TRBJ1-4; the D is unclear. This CDR3 spans 15 amino acids. V lost 2 bases and J 0 bases, leaving 7 bases between the germline ends. Per germline, CDR1 MNHEY and CDR2 SVGAGI. The CDR3 region is CASSYGGATNEKLFF. CDR3 nucleotide sequence: TGTGCCAGCAGTTACGGCGGGGCAACTAATGAAAAACTGTTTTTT.

The V call is TRBV19, the J call TRBJ1-3; 7 positions agree with TRBD1. V was pared by 7 bases and J by 2 bases, with 11 bases of the junction left unmatched. The CDR3 contains 16 residues. CDR1 is LNHDA, CDR2 SQIVND, per germline (reference sequence). CDR3 nucleotide sequence: TGTGCCAGTAATGCCCCCGACAGGGATGCTGGAAACACCATATATTTT. Translation: CASNAPDRDAGNTIYF.

The V and J genes are TRBV11-1 and TRBJ1-2; TRBD1 matches 10 bases. V gave up 0 bases and J gave up 5 bases; unmatched junction bases: 6. This CDR3 is 16 amino acids long. Per germline, CDR1 SGHAT and CDR2 FQDESV (reference sequence). This CDR3 is CASSLAGTGVGYGYTF. The CDR3 nucleotides read TGTGCCAGCAGCTTAGCCGGGACAGGGGTAGGGTATGGCTACACCTTC.

In its sample, this clonotype was seen many times. A read error may be the cause here, since a much bigger clone is one base away. V gene TRBV20-1 combines with J gene TRBJ1-5; TRBD1 aligns across 7 bases. Germline V CDR1 and CDR2: DFQATT, SNEGSKA (reference sequence). CDR3 size: 15 residues. In DNA form, the CDR3 reads TGCAGTGCTCCCCTGGACAGGAATAGCACTCAGCCCCAGCATTTT. Translating gives CSAPLDRNSTQPQHF.

This clonotype was recorded many times. The chain joins TRBV12-3 or TRBV12-4 to TRBJ2-2; 9 bases map to TRBD2. The CDR3 is made up of 16 amino acids. The ends lost 3 bases at V and 7 bases at J; junction bases unmatched: 9. The CDR3 is CASSFRAGGPHGELFF. CDR3 DNA sequence: TGTGCCAGCAGTTTCCGTGCGGGGGGGCCTCACGGGGAGCTGTTTTTT.

This clonotype was observed at least ten times. This sequence joins TRBV6-6 and TRBJ2-5; 9 positions match TRBD2. The CDR3 runs 15 residues. V shed 2 bases, J shed 4 bases, and the junction held 5 bases outside the gene matches. Germline V gene lookup returns CDR1 MNHNY and CDR2 SVGAGI (reference sequence). The CDR3 nucleotides read TGTGCCAGCAGTTACGGCGGGGGGGCGGGAGAGACCCAGTACTTC. It yields the protein CASSYGGGAGETQYF.

The DNA for the CDR3 is TGTGCCAGCAGCCTTGGACTAGCGGGGTCCAGGTACTTC. Translating it yields CASSLGLAGSRYF. V and J are TRBV7-3 and TRBJ2-5; TRBD2 agrees at 12 bases. The junction had 8 bases not matched to a gene; V was cut back by 5 bases and J by 13 bases. The CDR3 is 13 amino acids. Germline V gene lookup returns CDR1 SGHTA and CDR2 FQGTGA.

A word on this clonotype: The germline gene is not matched at one end of the junction; a read error may be the cause. The V and J genes are TRBV5-1 and TRBJ1-2; perhaps TRBD1 as D (6 bases). Germline V gives CDR1 SGHRS, CDR2 YFSETQ. This CDR3 is 14 amino acids long. The CDR3 loop is CASSLADRMYGYTF. The CDR3 DNA follows: TGTGCCAGCAGCTTGGCCGACAGGATGTATGGCTACACCTTC.

The genes are TRBV9 and TRBJ1-4; 8 bases map to TRBD1. From germline, CDR1 is SGDLS and CDR2 YYNGEE. V was clipped by 3 bases and J by 8 bases; unmatched bases: 12. This CDR3 region has 16 residues. DNA for the CDR3: TGTGCCAGCAGCGCCGGAACGACAGGGGAAAGGGAAAAACTGTTTTTT. Its protein is CASSAGTTGEREKLFF.

Points on this clonotype: A junction boundary mismatches the germline segment, possibly from a read error. This chain uses TRBV7-3 with TRBJ2-3; D unresolved. The germline V gene has CDR1 SGHTA and CDR2 FQGTGA. CDR3 length equals 17 residues. CDR3 bases: TGTGCCAGCACCTCTAAGCTATATCCCACCAGCACAGATCCGCAGTATTTT. Translation: CASTSKLYPTSTDPQYF.

The chain combines TRBV4-1 with TRBJ1-2; D might be TRBD1 (6 bases). V was shortened by 0 bases and J by 0 bases, with 11 bases between the two germline ends. The germline CDR1 and CDR2 sequences are MGHRA and YSYEKL. This CDR3 comprises 16 residues. The CDR3: CASSQEGGGTNYGYTF. The DNA of the CDR3 is TGCGCCAGCAGCCAAGAAGGAGGGGGTACTAACTATGGCTACACCTTC.

Many counts were recorded for this clonotype. CDR3: CSASPFDRGKTDTQYF. As DNA, the CDR3 is TGCAGTGCTAGCCCTTTCGACAGGGGGAAAACAGATACGCAGTATTTT. The chain employs TRBV20-1 and TRBJ2-3; 9 bases are a match to TRBD1. Germline CDR1 and CDR2: DFQATT and SNEGSKA (reference sequence). V lost 3 bases and J lost 3; bases outside the gene matches: 10. CDR3 length: 16 residues.

This chain uses TRBV6-1 with TRBJ2-7; possibly TRBD2 for D (6 bases). The CDR3 has 15 residues. Trimming pared 0 bases from V and 0 bases from J, leaving 9 bases between. Germline V CDR1 and CDR2: MNHNS, SASEGT. CDR3 nucleotide sequence: TGTGCCAGCAGTGAAGCTCGGGGACTCTCCTACGAGCAGTACTTC. It is translated as CASSEARGLSYEQYF.